This TCR beta chain was profiled in a study of OX40 agonist ivuxolimab in advanced cancers. On this clone: Its specificity is unknown.

Profiled with immunoSEQ multiplex PCR; TCRdb holds only in-frame clones, not every one. The sample comprises approximately 67,000 clones, roughly four fifths of which are singletons, and over 2% rests with the top ten. Study results and limitations: Expanded clones were, on average, more numerous among CD8+ T cells than CD4+.

The TCR sequence derives from an adult with an advanced solid tumor such as melanoma, head and neck, liver or kidney cancer. This specimen was CD4+ or CD8+ T cells sorted from blood, taken in a trial of the OX40 agonist ivuxolimab.

CDR3 region: CASSQDSRLAVYNEQFF. The CDR3 DNA is TGCGCCAGCAGCCAAGATTCTCGACTAGCAGTCTACAATGAGCAGTTCTTC. The rearrangement joins TRBV4-1 to TRBJ2-1; 7 bases are shared with TRBD2. The CDR3 runs 17 residues. From germline, CDR1 is MGHRA and CDR2 YSYEKL. V gave up 0 bases and J gave up 3 bases; unmatched junction bases: 8.